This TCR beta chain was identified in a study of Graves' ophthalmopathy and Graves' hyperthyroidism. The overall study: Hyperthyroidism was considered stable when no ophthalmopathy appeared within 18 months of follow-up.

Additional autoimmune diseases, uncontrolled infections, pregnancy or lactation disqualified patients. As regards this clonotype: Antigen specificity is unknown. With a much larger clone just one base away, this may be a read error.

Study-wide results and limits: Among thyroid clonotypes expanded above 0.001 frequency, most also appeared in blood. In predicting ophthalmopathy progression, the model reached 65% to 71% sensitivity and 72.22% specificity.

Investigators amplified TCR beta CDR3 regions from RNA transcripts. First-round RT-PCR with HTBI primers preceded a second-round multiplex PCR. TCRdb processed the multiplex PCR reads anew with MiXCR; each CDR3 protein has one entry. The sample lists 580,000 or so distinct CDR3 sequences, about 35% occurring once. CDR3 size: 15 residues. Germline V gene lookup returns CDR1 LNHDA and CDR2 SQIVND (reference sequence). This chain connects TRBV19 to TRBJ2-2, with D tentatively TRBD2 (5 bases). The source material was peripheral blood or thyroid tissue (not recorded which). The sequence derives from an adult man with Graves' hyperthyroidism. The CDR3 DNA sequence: TGTGCCAGTAGTATAGCGAGTCAGTACCCCGGGGAGCTGTCTTTT. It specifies CASSIASQYPGELSF.